This T cell receptor beta chain derives from a study of glioma-infiltrating T cells. The iRepertoire nested amplicon-rescue multiplex PCR amplified TCR alpha and beta CDR3s from RNA. Tissue mRNA or PBMC total RNA, roughly 100-400 ng, went into one-step reverse transcription and amplification. TCRdb reanalysed the multiplex PCR reads using MiXCR and keeps one entry per CDR3 protein. Among some 150,000 distinct CDR3 sequences listed, 39% were seen once. Notes on the study in general: Above-expected tissue-blood divergence occurred in all gliomas, most in low-grade ones. CDR3 overlap between tissue and blood was very small.

The length of the CDR3 is 15 residues. Germline CDR1 and CDR2: MNHEY and SMNVEV (reference sequence). The V segment lost 7 bases and the J segment 2 bases; nucleotides outside the gene matches: 8. This clonotype was seen a few times. Its antigen is not identified. The chain uses TRBV27 and TRBJ2-1; 7 bases fit TRBD2. This clonotype was sampled from a human donor with low-grade glioma or glioblastoma, undergoing nonglioma brain surgery, or in good health (not recorded which). Sequencing was performed on glioma tissue, nonneoplastic brain tissue, or PBMCs (not recorded which). This CDR3 is CASTPGLAAYNEQFF. Here the CDR3 DNA reads TGTGCCAGCACCCCAGGGCTAGCGGCCTACAATGAGCAGTTCTTC.